The entry that follows covers one T cell receptor (beta chain) sequence. One junction end does not reproduce the germline sequence, and a read error may be involved. CDR1 SGHTA and CDR2 FQGTGA come from the germline V gene. This CDR3 contains 15 residues. The data were obtained in a study of T cells in Graves' hyperthyroidism and ophthalmopathy. Active moderate-to-severe ophthalmopathy, Clinical Activity Score at least 3, NOSPECS at least 4, under 3 months' duration. RNA transcripts served as the template for amplifying TCR beta CDR3 regions. HTBI primers were used for first-round RT-PCR of the TCR CDR3. TCRdb independently ran MiXCR on the multiplex PCR reads; one entry per CDR3 protein. The sample includes about 52,000 distinct CDR3 sequences, approximately 48% seen only once; the top ten take approximately 9%.

The rearrangement uses TRBV7-3 and TRBJ2-7; 10 nucleotides line up with TRBD2. The clonotype comes from a woman in her fifties or sixties with Graves' ophthalmopathy. Source material: blood. This chain's CDR3 is CASSLTLAGVYEQYF. The CDR3 bases are TGTGCCAGCAGTTTAACCCTAGCGGGGGTCTACGAGCAGTACTTC.